This T cell receptor beta chain was found in a study of blood T cell repertoires in COVID-19. Study information: Specimens from acute and convalescent COVID-19 originated in the United States, Italy and Spain. In each case, the material was cDNA or gDNA derived from T cells, B-cell-depleted T cells, or PBMCs.

CDR3 size: 13 residues. V lost 3 bases and J lost 5, with 10 bases in between. In the original analysis: By means of reference gene primer amplification, nucleated cell counts were estimated. TCRdb's copy holds only in-frame clones and misses some; the assay was immunoSEQ multiplex PCR. V, J and clone size are taken as reported in that table, and D and trimming were inferred from the DNA itself. The data contain some 120,000 clones, roughly 69% of them seen just once; the ten biggest clones take up 2% to 2.5%. Remarks on this clone: The sample has other DNA sequences that encode this CDR3 too.

This TCR came from a woman aged 70-85 years with acute or convalescent COVID-19. The V call is TRBV12-3 or TRBV12-4, the J call TRBJ1-1; D ambiguous. The sample consisted of peripheral blood. Here the CDR3 DNA reads TGTGCCAGCAGTTTCACGGGAGGGACTGAAGCTTTCTTT. Its translation is CASSFTGGTEAFF.